This T cell receptor beta chain is from a study of cytomegalovirus exposure and HLA in healthy donors. Study conclusions and caveats: Cytomegalovirus association was assigned to 170 or so TCR beta chains.

PCR involved 60 Vbeta and 13 Jbeta primers. Data came from immunoSEQ multiplex PCR; TCRdb stores just in-frame clones and leaves some out. Here the sample spans approximately 30,000 clones, approximately 61% being singletons. Note on this clone: Its matching antigen is unknown.

Each donor was healthy, and each was a bone marrow donor. At the time of sampling, donors were nominally healthy, though unrecorded immune exposures were likely. The clonotype was recovered from a man over 45 in good health and CMV-seropositive. The source material was PBMCs.

The CDR3 DNA is TGTGCCAGCAGCCAACAGGGTGAGCAGTACTTC. Encoded protein: CASSQQGEQYF. V usage is TRBV2 and J usage is TRBJ2-7, with a possible D match to TRBD1 (6 bases). Trimming took 6 bases from V and 7 from J, leaving 10 bases between them. Germline-derived CDR1 and CDR2 are SNHLY and FYNNEI. The CDR3 sequence is 11 residues long.